This TCR beta chain appears in the sequencing data of a study of cytomegalovirus exposure and HLA in healthy donors. The ends lost 4 bases at V and 2 bases at J; junction bases unmatched: 7. The CDR3 is made up of 18 amino acids. The germline V gene has CDR1 SGHRS and CDR2 YFSETQ. Assay: immunoSEQ multiplex PCR; the TCRdb copy retains only in-frame clones and omits some. The sample includes 150,000 to 200,000 clones, 91% of them seen just once. The material sequenced was PBMCs. The V gene is TRBV5-1, the J gene TRBJ2-3; 16 bases fit TRBD2. The receptor was isolated from a woman younger than 30 in good health and CMV-seropositive. The CDR3 DNA reads as TGCGCCAGCAGCACCGGGACTAGCGGGGGGGCCACCACAGATACGCAGTATTTT. It is translated as CASSTGTSGGATTDTQYF.